This record looks at one TCR beta chain sequence and its context. In this sample, this clone turned up once. The antigen it binds to is not known. No qualities accompany the bases; no much larger clone lies one base away. The data are from a study of shared clonotypes between healthy human individuals (dated by TCRdb to the early 2020s). Regarding the research as a whole: A few men and a couple of women, aged 18 to 49 years, made up the cohort. For each donor, CD4 naive and CD4 memory were each run on three plates, CD8 naive on two plates, and CD8 memory on one plate. The study deeply sequenced blood TCR repertoires of several healthy adults to estimate repertoire size and the extent of clonotype sharing between individuals. To increase sequencing depth and limit assay-specific biases, TCR repertoire library preparation and sequencing were carried out by different laboratories using diverse techniques. Between about 0.94 and 8.9 billion PBMCs per donor were obtained by leukapheresis.

The study at large found these results: Pairwise subsampling led to the expectation that sequencing depth would affect the degree of clonotype sharing among donors. Because the study included only a small number of donors, the genetic and exposure-history diversity represented was limited. Across four donors, around 5% of naive CD4, around 3.3% of naive CD8, about 2% of memory CD4, and about 0.44% of memory CD8 clonotypes were shared. Compared with non-shared clonotypes, the clonotypes found in all four sorted-subset donors had higher generation probabilities. Only blood was sampled, and tissue TCR repertoires likely differ from those in blood. Even with the large sequencing depth, rarefaction of the sorted-subset datasets indicated that sequencing was incomplete. Larger estimated clonotype richness was generally found for naive subsets than for memory subsets.

CD8 naive samples were obtained by positive selection for CCR7 among CD45RO-negative cells, yielding a CD45RA+CCR7+ population from which TemRA cells were excluded. The donors were healthy, HIV-negative adults who had no recently reported acute infections or vaccinations. Every donor was a Caucasian adult living in Nashville, Tennessee, USA. Blood was obtained by leukapheresis, after which PBMCs were separated by Ficoll-Histopaque density gradient centrifugation and cryopreserved in liquid nitrogen vapor phase. Analytical flow cytometry was used to check the purity and quantity of every magnetically sorted T cell population. Genomic DNA was isolated from each sorted fraction and quantified by UV absorbance on a Nanodrop 2000c. Using the deep immunoSEQ assay, TCR CDR3 regions were amplified from genomic DNA by multiplex PCR. For each cell subset, the extracted genomic DNA was distributed evenly across all wells of several immunoSEQ 96-well plates, and each plate served as one replicate. Each replicate PCR for sorted subsets received roughly 0.2 ug genomic DNA, equal to 30,000 or so T cell genomes. Purified libraries were measured with a Qubit 3.0 fluorometer, size-checked on a Bioanalyzer 2100, and measured again with the KAPA Library Quantification kit. A separate single-read 150-cycle Illumina NextSeq 550 flow cell was used to sequence each immunoSEQ 96-well plate. Processing in the source paper ran as follows. Because the immunoSEQ output included only junctional sequences and no quality scores, the filtering could not be the same as the filtering used for full-length reads. Sequences were annotated with PyIR, a Python wrapper for IgBLAST v1.9, and V/J genes and CDR3 were assigned using IMGT germline references. Reads with weak V/J assignments (E-value above 1e-6), missing CDR3, stop codons, out-of-frame junctions, or ambiguous translated residues were removed. A V3J clonotype was defined by an identical inferred V gene, J gene, and CDR3 amino acid sequence. The percentage overlap between two repertoires was calculated by dividing the number of shared unique clonotypes by the size of the smaller repertoire. Three approaches were used to assess repertoire richness: RTK rarefaction, the Chao1 estimator, and Recon v2.1 estimates of unobserved clonotypes. For all TCRbeta clonotypes obtained by the gDNA method from a few donors, generation probabilities were computed with OLGA. TCRdb obtained this table from immuneACCESS and retained in-frame rearrangements with V and J assigned. These tables miss some clones; where compared with another copy, unresolved V genes account for less than half of the shortfall, and the remainder is unexplained. The V and J calls and clone size were taken over from that table, and D and trimming were inferred from the DNA. A total of 800,000 or so clones appear in this sample, 90% to 98% of them only once. In total, the top ten clones hold less than 0.3% of the sample.

Material for sequencing was naive CD8+ T cells sorted from blood. Interpreted using the paper, the cell subset or site label stands for: CD45RA+CCR7+. The clonotype was recovered from a young man in good health.

The CDR3 region has the sequence CARSEGVVLSRPQHF. At the DNA level, the sequence is TGTGCCAGGTCCGAGGGGGTCGTGTTGTCGCGGCCCCAGCATTTT. The rearranged chain carries TRBV19 and TRBJ1-5; possibly the D gene is TRBD1, per 6 matching bases. Reading from cysteine to phenylalanine, the CDR3 counts 15 amino acids. Only the CDR3 DNA is retained, 45 bases long and in frame from the first base. Deletion took 9 bases off V and 9 bases off J, with a span of 24 bases between the germline ends. Sequences LNHDA (CDR1) and SQIVND (CDR2) are obtained from the germline V gene (reference sequence).